The 22 T cell receptor beta chains below were found in one sample sequenced in a study of CD8+ T cells in alopecia areata. Isolated RNA was reverse transcribed into cDNA used as the sequencing template. This table comes from immunoSEQ multiplex PCR, and its TCRdb copy is limited to in-frame clones, with some not included. The sample comprises more than 200,000 clones, about 40% of which are singletons, and over 2.5% rests with the top ten. Stated treatment: oral pan-JAK inhibitor, 5-10 mg twice daily. Sample: CD4+ T cells sorted from blood, taken at roughly week 38, from a patient treated with tofacitinib. The receptors come from a human donor with alopecia areata.

The chain links TRBV11-2 to TRBJ2-1, with 14 positions matching TRBD2. The CDR3 sequence is 18 residues long. From germline, CDR1 is SGHAT and CDR2 FQNNGV. Unmatched junction bases numbered 7, after V lost 4 bases and J lost 2 bases. CDR3 DNA sequence: TGTGCCAGCAGCTCTGGGACTAGCGGGAGTTTCCCCTACAATGAGCAGTTCTTC. The encoded protein is CASSSGTSGSFPYNEQFF. Full variable domain (rest looked up from reference TRBV11-2 and TRBJ2-1): EAGVAQSPRYKIIEKRQSVAFWCNPISGHATLYWYQQILGQGPKLLIQFQNNGVVDDSQLPKDRFSAERLKGVDSTLKIQPAKLEDSAVYLCASSSGTSGSFPYNEQFFGPGTRLTVL.

This chain uses TRBV6-5 with TRBJ2-2; 7 positions match TRBD2. Germline CDR1 reads MNHEY; CDR2 reads SVGAGI. The V segment lost 5 bases and the J segment 0 bases; nucleotides outside the gene matches: 3. This CDR3 has 15 residues. In DNA, the CDR3 is TGTGCCAGCAGTCAACTAGCGCCGAACACCGGGGAGCTGTTTTTT. Amino acids: CASSQLAPNTGELFF.

In this sample, this clone turned up a few times. This chain uses TRBV2 with TRBJ1-5; TRBD1 is a possible D gene (5 bases). CDR3 length equals 13 residues. V lost 7 bases to trimming and J lost 7 bases, with 14 bases between them. Per the germline V gene, CDR1 is SNHLY and CDR2 is FYNNEI. CDR3 DNA: TGTGCCAGCACCCTCCGGGACTCCCAGCCCCAGCATTTT. Translated: CASTLRDSQPQHF. Based on the CDR3 plus reference TRBV2 and TRBJ1-5, the full variable domain is EPEVTQTPSHQVTQMGQEVILRCVPISNHLYFYWYRQILGQKVEFLVSFYNNEISEKSEIFDDQFSVERPDGSNFTLKIRSTKLEDSAMYFCASTLRDSQPQHFGDGTRLSIL.

V gene TRBV9 combines with J gene TRBJ1-2; no reliable D call. Germline V gene data show CDR1 as SGDLS and CDR2 as YYNGEE. This CDR3 comprises 13 residues. With 0 bases removed from V and 4 bases from J, the gap between germline ends came to 7 bases. The CDR3 DNA sequence: TGTGCCAGCAGCGTAGAGGGAGGCTATGGCTACACCTTC. Translation gives CASSVEGGYGYTF.

The chain links TRBV29-1 to TRBJ2-7; weak D call: TRBD2 (5 bases). V shed 5 bases and J shed 4 bases, with 9 bases lying between them. The CDR3 has 11 amino acids. The germline V gene has CDR1 SQVTM and CDR2 ANQGSEA. The CDR3 DNA is TGCAGCGTTCGGACTGTGTACGAGCAGTACTTC. Protein: CSVRTVYEQYF.

The V call is TRBV29-1, the J call TRBJ2-3; D is perhaps TRBD1 (5 bases). The germline gives CDR1 SQVTM, CDR2 ANQGSEA. CDR3 length equals 16 residues. V shed 2 bases and J shed 2 bases, with 17 bases lying between them. The chain's CDR3 is CSVEQGSATTTDTQYF. In nucleotides, the CDR3 is TGCAGCGTTGAACAGGGTTCGGCTACTACCACAGATACGCAGTATTTT.

The chain uses TRBV30 and TRBJ2-7; D gene ambiguous. The V gene's germline CDR1 is GTSNPN and CDR2 SVGIG (reference sequence). V was clipped by 5 bases and J by 5 bases, with 13 bases between them. The CDR3 has 12 amino acids. In nucleotides, the CDR3 is TGTGCCTGGGATGGTGGCATCGACGAGCAGTACTTC. Its translation: CAWDGGIDEQYF.

V usage is TRBV27 and J usage is TRBJ1-2; tentative D call: TRBD1 (5 bases). The CDR3 has 13 residues. Per germline, CDR1 MNHEY and CDR2 SMNVEV (reference sequence). The V gene lost 3 bases and the J gene lost 4 bases, with 9 bases spanning the gap. In DNA, the CDR3 is TGTGCCAGCAGTTTCCGGGGGTTCTATGGCTACACCTTC. It is translated as CASSFRGFYGYTF.

The chain recombines TRBV7-9 with TRBJ1-1; 7 bases align to TRBD1. This CDR3 has 13 amino acids. The germline V gene encodes CDR1 SEHNR and CDR2 FQNEAQ (reference sequence). The V and J ends lost 5 bases and 3 bases, in that order; junction bases with no gene match: 3. CDR3 protein: CASSTQGDTEAFF. Written as DNA, the CDR3 is TGTGCCAGCAGCACGCAGGGGGACACTGAAGCTTTCTTT.

This clone showed up just a few times. The chain links TRBV6-4 to TRBJ2-2; 7 positions match TRBD2. V lost 10 bases to trimming and J lost 7 bases; unmatched junction nucleotides: 24. This CDR3 comprises 18 residues. Germline CDR1 is MRHNA and CDR2 is SNTAGT. This chain's CDR3 is CATVWSGEGPKVIGELFF. The DNA for the CDR3 is TGTGCCACCGTCTGGTCCGGGGAGGGGCCCAAGGTGATCGGGGAGCTGTTTTTT.

This clone was detected only a few times. This chain uses TRBV29-1 with TRBJ2-1, with D unresolved. The V gene lost 4 bases and the J gene lost 7 bases, with 8 bases spanning the gap. CDR3 length: 11 amino acids. The germline V gene has CDR1 SQVTM and CDR2 ANQGSEA. CDR3 in amino acids: CSVAATNEQFF. CDR3 in DNA: TGCAGCGTTGCCGCGACAAATGAGCAGTTCTTC.

The rearrangement joins TRBV30 to TRBJ1-4; D may be TRBD1 (6 bases). The germline CDR1 and CDR2 sequences are GTSNPN and SVGIG (reference sequence). V was trimmed by 1 base and J by 10 bases, leaving 13 bases between them. This CDR3 has 13 residues. Here the CDR3 reads CAWSGQGLGKLFF. The DNA of the CDR3 is TGTGCCTGGAGTGGGCAGGGGTTAGGAAAACTGTTTTTT.

The rearrangement uses TRBV15 and TRBJ2-3; 7 positions match TRBD2. The CDR3 extends over 15 amino acids. The germline V gene has CDR1 LNHNV and CDR2 YYDKDF (reference sequence). Losses at the gene ends were 7 bases for V and 6 bases for J; bases not matched to a gene: 13. The CDR3 region is CATTPLGGEWDTQYF. The CDR3 bases are TGTGCCACCACCCCCCTGGGGGGGGAGTGGGATACGCAGTATTTT.

This clone was counted a few times. V is TRBV30 and J is TRBJ2-1; unclear D gene. In germline, CDR1 is GTSNPN, CDR2 SVGIG (reference sequence). The CDR3 has 13 residues. V was trimmed by 0 bases and J by 6 bases, leaving 9 bases between them. This chain's CDR3 is CAWSVRSPNEQFF. The CDR3, as DNA: TGTGCCTGGAGTGTCAGAAGCCCCAATGAGCAGTTCTTC.

This clone has only a few counts. V is TRBV4-1 and J is TRBJ2-7, with TRBD2 matching over 7 bases. Per germline, CDR1 MGHRA and CDR2 YSYEKL. This CDR3 is 17 amino acids long. V gave up 0 bases and J gave up 0 bases; unmatched junction bases: 8. The CDR3 region has the DNA TGCGCCAGCAGCCAAGATCGACTAGCCGATAGCTCCTACGAGCAGTACTTC. It is translated as CASSQDRLADSSYEQYF.

In regard to this clone: Other nucleotide sequences in the sample specify the same CDR3. This chain links TRBV7-3 with TRBJ1-1; D is ambiguous. CDR1 is SGHTA, CDR2 FQGTGA, per germline. V lost 2 bases and J lost 2, with 9 bases in between. The CDR3 contains 14 residues. The CDR3 DNA reads as TGTGCCAGCAGCTTACTGGGATCCAACACTGAAGCTTTCTTT. Translated: CASSLLGSNTEAFF.

This clone was detected a few times. The rearrangement uses TRBV4-2 and TRBJ1-2; TRBD1 aligns across 9 bases. The germline gives CDR1 LGHNA, CDR2 YNFKEQ. With 4 bases clipped from V and 5 bases from J, the junction kept 8 bases outside the gene matches. The CDR3 is 15 amino acids. This chain's CDR3 is CASSPSDRGQYGYTF. The CDR3 region has the DNA TGTGCCAGCAGCCCTTCGGACAGGGGCCAGTATGGCTACACCTTC.

The chain joins TRBV4-1 to TRBJ2-7; D may match TRBD1 or TRBD2 (5 bases each). This CDR3 is 16 amino acids long. Trimming shortened V by 3 bases and J by 0 bases, and 15 bases separated the two germline ends. Germline V lookup: CDR1 MGHRA, CDR2 YSYEKL. The CDR3 reads CASSHPGRSSSYEQYF. CDR3 in DNA: TGCGCCAGCAGCCACCCGGGGCGGTCTAGCTCCTACGAGCAGTACTTC.

This clone was observed a single time. The chain employs TRBV11-2 and TRBJ2-1, with 10 bases lining up with TRBD2. Germline V lookup: CDR1 SGHAT, CDR2 FQNNGV. After removal of 5 bases from V and 12 bases from J, the junction contained 10 bases not matched to a gene. The CDR3 is 14 amino acids. In DNA form, the CDR3 reads TGTGCCAGCAGCCCGCGGACTAGCGGAGGAGGGCAGTTCTTC. This encodes CASSPRTSGGGQFF. Drawing the rest from reference TRBV11-2 and TRBJ2-1, the complete variable domain is EAGVAQSPRYKIIEKRQSVAFWCNPISGHATLYWYQQILGQGPKLLIQFQNNGVVDDSQLPKDRFSAERLKGVDSTLKIQPAKLEDSAVYLCASSPRTSGGGQFFGPGTRLTVL.

The gene calls are TRBV5-1 and TRBJ2-7; D is unclear. Trimming pared 3 bases from V and 6 bases from J, leaving 7 bases between. CDR1 and CDR2 (germline): SGHRS, YFSETQ. The CDR3 is 11 residues long. CDR3 bases: TGCGCCAGCAGCTCCCCGGTCGAGCAGTACTTC. It encodes CASSSPVEQYF.

The V call is TRBV27, the J call TRBJ2-7; TRBD1 aligns across 7 bases. Germline V gene data show CDR1 as MNHEY and CDR2 as SMNVEV (reference sequence). The CDR3 is 15 amino acids. Trimming removed 6 bases from V and 0 bases from J; junction bases left unmatched: 8. The CDR3 DNA reads as TGTGCCAGCAGGTCCCTTGGGGACAGCTCCTACGAGCAGTACTTC. This gives the protein CASRSLGDSSYEQYF.

This clone was counted only a few times. The chain links TRBV28 to TRBJ2-2; TRBD2 agrees at 15 bases. The CDR3 extends over 19 amino acids. Germline V gene data show CDR1 as MDHEN and CDR2 as SYDVKM. The V gene end was trimmed by 6 bases and the J gene end by 3 bases; junction bases not matched to a gene: 11. CDR3 protein: CASRRTSGRAQVYTGELFF. As DNA, the CDR3 is TGTGCCAGCAGGCGGACTAGCGGGAGGGCCCAGGTTTACACCGGGGAGCTGTTTTTT.